One and the same sample provided the 30 T cell receptor beta chains below, sequenced in a study of blood T cell repertoires in COVID-19. The method was immunoSEQ multiplex PCR; TCRdb's version includes in-frame clones alone and lacks a portion of them. The sample holds under 300,000 clones; 85% to 90% are singletons and the top ten take roughly 3.9%. Material: peripheral blood. These receptors were taken from a woman in her thirties or forties with acute or convalescent COVID-19.

In its sample, this clone was seen once. The CDR3 sequence is CASSAGQPGTEAFF. The CDR3 coding sequence is TGTGCCAGCAGTGCGGGACAGCCGGGCACTGAAGCTTTCTTT. J is TRBJ1-1 and V is TRBV2, with TRBD1 matching 7 bases. The V gene's germline CDR1 is SNHLY and CDR2 FYNNEI. This CDR3 is 14 amino acids long. The V segment lost 4 bases and the J segment 4 bases; nucleotides outside the gene matches: 6.

The rearrangement uses TRBV9 and TRBJ2-1; D is undetermined. This CDR3 comprises 14 residues. V shed 0 bases and J shed 0 bases, with 4 bases lying between them. Germline-derived CDR1 and CDR2 are SGDLS and YYNGEE. The CDR3 DNA is TGTGCCAGCAGCGTAGCCGGCTCCTACAATGAGCAGTTCTTC. Protein sequence: CASSVAGSYNEQFF.

The rearrangement uses TRBV2 and TRBJ2-1; tentative D call: TRBD1 (5 bases). The CDR3 extends over 15 amino acids. The germline CDR1 and CDR2 sequences are SNHLY and FYNNEI. Trimming cost V 0 bases and J 7 bases, with 13 bases left between them. CDR3 region: CASSEALQGGNEQFF. For the CDR3, the DNA is TGTGCCAGCAGTGAAGCGCTCCAGGGTGGTAATGAGCAGTTCTTC. Full variable domain (remainder filled in from reference TRBV2 and TRBJ2-1): EPEVTQTPSHQVTQMGQEVILRCVPISNHLYFYWYRQILGQKVEFLVSFYNNEISEKSEIFDDQFSVERPDGSNFTLKIRSTKLEDSAMYFCASSEALQGGNEQFFGPGTRLTVL.

This clone showed up just a few times. This sequence joins TRBV9 and TRBJ1-2; D uncertain. The germline CDR1 and CDR2 sequences are SGDLS and YYNGEE. CDR3 size: 14 residues. The V gene lost 0 bases and the J gene lost 8 bases, with 14 bases spanning the gap. CDR3 nucleotide sequence: TGTGCCAGCAGCGTAGGGCTCGCCCCCTCAGGCTACACCTTC. Translation gives CASSVGLAPSGYTF. Combining the CDR3 with reference TRBV9 and TRBJ1-2 gives the whole variable domain DSGVTQTPKHLITATGQRVTLRCSPRSGDLSVYWYQQSLDQGLQFLIQYYNGEERAKGNILERFSAQQFPDLHSELNLSSLELGDSALYFCASSVGLAPSGYTFGSGTRLTVV.

The gene calls are TRBV6-1 and TRBJ1-1; 9 bases map to TRBD1. V shed 2 bases and J 1 base; nucleotides not matched to a gene: 8. The length of the CDR3 is 17 residues. Germline loops: CDR1 MNHNS, CDR2 SASEGT. The CDR3 sequence is CASSEPGRTGANTEAFF. The CDR3 DNA is TGTGCCAGCAGTGAACCGGGTAGGACAGGGGCGAACACTGAAGCTTTCTTT.

The chain uses TRBV19 and TRBJ1-2, with 7 bases matching TRBD1. The germline V gene has CDR1 LNHDA and CDR2 SQIVND (reference sequence). This CDR3 contains 15 residues. V was pared by 10 bases and J by 4 bases, with 15 bases of the junction left unmatched. The CDR3 reads CATAQRGLGGYGYTF. CDR3 sequence (DNA): TGTGCCACCGCCCAGAGGGGGCTCGGGGGCTATGGCTACACCTTC. The whole variable domain, remainder taken from reference TRBV19 and TRBJ1-2, is DGGITQSPKYLFRKEGQNVTLSCEQNLNHDAMYWYRQDPGQGLRLIYYSQIVNDFQKGDIAEGYSVSREKKESFPLTVTSAQKNPTAFYLCATAQRGLGGYGYTFGSGTRLTVV.

This clone was picked up one time. The chain links TRBV6-5 to TRBJ1-1; D not certain. The CDR3 is 12 residues long. The V gene's germline CDR1 is MNHEY and CDR2 SVGAGI. The V end was cut by 5 bases, the J end by 4 bases, with 8 bases between. This CDR3 is CASSTGSTEAFF. The CDR3 coding sequence is TGTGCCAGCAGTACCGGGAGCACTGAAGCTTTCTTT.

CDR3 coding DNA: TGTGCCGTTCAGGGGACAGGGAATGGCTACACCTTC. The encoded protein is CAVQGTGNGYTF. The gene calls are TRBV2 and TRBJ1-2; TRBD1 agrees at 9 bases. V was pared by 11 bases and J by 6 bases, with 7 bases of the junction left unmatched. The CDR3 runs to 12 residues. The germline gives CDR1 SNHLY, CDR2 FYNNEI.

The rearrangement joins TRBV27 to TRBJ1-1; maybe TRBD1 (5 bases). The V end lost 7 bases, the J end lost 1 base, and 10 bases lay between the germline ends. CDR3 length: 13 residues. Germline V gene sequence: CDR1 MNHEY, CDR2 SMNVEV (reference sequence). The CDR3 nucleotides read TGTGCCAGCATAGGACACTCGAACACTGAAGCTTTCTTT. Translated, it gives CASIGHSNTEAFF.

The V call is TRBV30, the J call TRBJ2-1, with 10 bases matching TRBD2. The junction had 9 bases not matched to a gene; V was cut back by 0 bases and J by 10 bases. Germline values: CDR1 GTSNPN, CDR2 SVGIG (reference sequence). The CDR3 loop spans 15 amino acids. The CDR3 DNA sequence: TGTGCCTGGAGTGTACGGGCTAGCGGGGGTGGGGAGCAGTTCTTC. This translates into CAWSVRASGGGEQFF. Drawing the rest from reference TRBV30 and TRBJ2-1, the complete variable domain is SQTIHQWPATLVQPVGSPLSLECTVEGTSNPNLYWYRQAAGRGLQLLFYSVGIGQISSEVPQNLSASRPQDRQFILSSKKLLLSDSGFYLCAWSVRASGGGEQFFGPGTRLTVL.

In its sample, this clone was seen a few times. This chain uses TRBV5-8 with TRBJ1-4, with D possibly being TRBD1 (5 bases). The CDR3 extends over 15 amino acids. Deletions cut 5 bases from V and 8 bases from J, with 19 bases between. In germline, CDR1 is SGHTS, CDR2 YDEGEE. As DNA, the CDR3 is TGTGCCAGCAGAAGAACCGGGACTGTAACGGAAAAACTGTTTTTT. Amino acid sequence: CASRRTGTVTEKLFF.

V usage is TRBV20-1 and J usage is TRBJ1-2; 10 bases line up with TRBD1. From germline, CDR1 is DFQATT and CDR2 SNEGSKA (reference sequence). Trimming at V came to 3 bases and at J to 5 bases, leaving 6 bases not matched to a gene. The CDR3 contains 14 residues. The CDR3 spells CSASVRQGAYGYTF. CDR3 nucleotides: TGCAGTGCTAGTGTGAGACAGGGGGCTTATGGCTACACCTTC.

V is TRBV5-4 and J is TRBJ1-2; 8 nucleotides match TRBD1. V lost 0 bases and J lost 6; bases outside the gene matches: 13. Germline CDR1 and CDR2: SGHNT and YYREEE (reference sequence). This CDR3 is built from 17 residues. CDR3 coding DNA: TGTGCCAGCAGCTTGGGTACAGGGGGACGCGGCCCGGATGGCTACACCTTC. This codes for CASSLGTGGRGPDGYTF.

The chain employs TRBV2 and TRBJ1-1; TRBD1 matches at 7 bases. Unmatched junction bases numbered 10, after V lost 3 bases and J lost 6 bases. CDR1 SNHLY and CDR2 FYNNEI come from the germline V gene. The CDR3 consists of 15 residues. For the CDR3, the DNA is TGTGCCAGCAGTGAGACAGGGCAAGAGGAATCTGAAGCTTTCTTT. Its translation: CASSETGQEESEAFF.

This rearrangement joins TRBV28 to TRBJ2-6, with 9 bases lining up with TRBD1. The CDR3 is made up of 18 amino acids. The trim removed 6 bases at V and 0 bases at J, leaving 9 bases unmatched. Looked up from germline, CDR1 is MDHEN and CDR2 is SYDVKM. The CDR3 is CASRIRDRATSGANVLTF. CDR3 DNA: TGTGCCAGCAGGATTAGGGACAGGGCAACCTCTGGGGCCAACGTCCTGACTTTC.

The gene calls are TRBV19 and TRBJ2-5; the match to TRBD2 covers 8 bases. This CDR3 has 21 amino acids. Per germline, CDR1 LNHDA and CDR2 SQIVND (reference sequence). V gave up 6 bases and J gave up 3 bases; unmatched junction bases: 27. CDR3 in DNA: TGTGCCAGTAGCCCTCCACCGAGGGCGGGCTCCGGGCGGGGGGTAAAAGAGACCCAGTACTTC. This encodes CASSPPPRAGSGRGVKETQYF. Full variable domain (rest looked up from reference TRBV19 and TRBJ2-5): DGGITQSPKYLFRKEGQNVTLSCEQNLNHDAMYWYRQDPGQGLRLIYYSQIVNDFQKGDIAEGYSVSREKKESFPLTVTSAQKNPTAFYLCASSPPPRAGSGRGVKETQYFGPGTRLLVL.

The chain employs TRBV7-9 and TRBJ2-3, with D possibly being TRBD2 (5 bases). V was trimmed by 4 bases and J by 1 base, leaving 12 bases between them. In germline, CDR1 is SEHNR, CDR2 FQNEAQ (reference sequence). This CDR3 has 15 amino acids. The CDR3 spells CASSSGLTRTDTQYF. The CDR3 DNA is TGTGCCAGCAGCTCCGGACTTACCCGCACAGATACGCAGTATTTT. The variable domain in full, with the rest retrieved from reference TRBV7-9 and TRBJ2-3, is DTGVSQNPRHKITKRGQNVTFRCDPISEHNRLYWYRQTLGQGPEFLTYFQNEAQLEKSRLLSDRFSAERPKGSFSTLEIQRTEQGDSAMYLCASSSGLTRTDTQYFGPGTRLTVL.

The table lists this clone with a count of one. J is TRBJ1-2 and V is TRBV29-1, with D possibly matching TRBD1 (5 bases). Looked up from germline, CDR1 is SQVTM and CDR2 is ANQGSEA. Trimming left V 1 base short and J 8 bases short, with 8 bases between. The CDR3 has 11 residues. The CDR3 region has the DNA TGCAGCGTTGAAGCAGGGCGCGGCTACACCTTC. This translates into CSVEAGRGYTF. Supplemented by reference TRBV29-1 and TRBJ1-2, the full variable domain reads SAVISQKPSRDICQRGTSLTIQCQVDSQVTMMFWYRQQPGQSLTLIATANQGSEATYESGFVIDKFPISRPNLTFSTLTVSNMSPEDSSIYLCSVEAGRGYTFGSGTRLTVV.

The chain joins TRBV6-2 or TRBV6-3 to TRBJ2-7; 13 bases are a match to TRBD2. J lost 7 bases, V lost 3 bases, and 9 bases had no gene match. The CDR3 spans 16 residues. Germline V gene data show CDR1 as MNHEY and CDR2 as SVGEGT. The CDR3 nucleotides read TGTGCCAGCAGTTATGCCCCGGGACTAGCGGGGTTTGAGCAGTACGTC. It is translated as CASSYAPGLAGFEQYV.

The genes are TRBV4-1 and TRBJ2-2, with D maybe TRBD1 (6 bases). The V end was cut by 0 bases, the J end by 4 bases, with 21 bases between. Germline V lookup: CDR1 MGHRA, CDR2 YSYEKL. The CDR3 has 19 residues. CDR3 DNA: TGCGCCAGCAGCCAAGATAGGGGCAGGGGCCCCGAAAGCACCGGGGAGCTGTTTTTT. It specifies CASSQDRGRGPESTGELFF.

This chain connects TRBV6-5 to TRBJ1-4, with a weak D call TRBD1 (5 bases). V lost 10 bases to trimming and J lost 4 bases, with 13 bases between them. CDR1 is MNHEY and CDR2 is SVGAGI in the germline V gene. CDR3 size: 13 residues. In DNA form, the CDR3 reads TGTGCCACCGCAAGACAGAGTAATGAAAAACTGTTTTTT. Amino acids: CATARQSNEKLFF.

The V and J genes are TRBV7-9 and TRBJ2-5; D is perhaps TRBD2 (6 bases). Trimming removed 7 bases from V and 2 bases from J, with 14 bases in between. The CDR3 contains 14 residues. Germline values: CDR1 SEHNR, CDR2 FQNEAQ (reference sequence). DNA of the CDR3: TGTGCCAGCACCCCGAGCGGGTTACAAGAGACCCAGTACTTC. It specifies CASTPSGLQETQYF.

This clone was seen repeatedly, ten times or more. DNA of the CDR3: TGCGCCAGCAGCCCACCGGGACTGGGAAATAGCTCCTACGAGCAGTACGTC. Translation gives CASSPPGLGNSSYEQYV. The chain joins TRBV23-1 to TRBJ2-7, with a possible D match to TRBD2 (6 bases). TRBV23-1 falls under the ORF class, with uncertain function. This CDR3 has 17 residues. Trimming took 6 bases from V and 0 from J, leaving 21 bases between them.

This clone was observed once. The genes are TRBV30 and TRBJ1-2; D unresolved. Germline V gives CDR1 GTSNPN, CDR2 SVGIG (reference sequence). This CDR3 spans 12 amino acids. V was clipped by 2 bases and J by 7 bases, with 11 bases between them. CDR3 coding DNA: TGTGCCTGGAGTTTGACCCGGGGTGGCTACACCTTC. Translation gives CAWSLTRGGYTF.

The count of this clone is one. Other DNA sequences in the same sample also yield this CDR3. The chain links TRBV27 to TRBJ2-7; 8 nucleotides match TRBD1. V shed 6 bases, J shed 4 bases, and the junction held 5 bases outside the gene matches. This CDR3 contains 13 residues. Germline CDR1 reads MNHEY; CDR2 reads SMNVEV (reference sequence). CDR3 sequence reads: CASSRGQGYEQYV. The DNA for the CDR3 is TGTGCCAGCAGCCGCGGACAGGGATACGAGCAGTACGTC.

The chain employs TRBV19 and TRBJ2-1; 9 bases are a match to TRBD1. The junction had 11 bases not matched to a gene; V was cut back by 5 bases and J by 6 bases. CDR1 and CDR2 (germline): LNHDA, SQIVND (reference sequence). The CDR3 has 16 residues. The CDR3 nucleotides read TGTGCCAGTAGTGATATCTTACGGGACAGGGTCAATGAGCAGTTCTTC. This translates into CASSDILRDRVNEQFF.

This clone was detected once. V usage is TRBV5-1 and J usage is TRBJ2-2, with 7 bases identical to TRBD1. V shed 3 bases, J shed 7 bases, and the junction held 12 bases outside the gene matches. CDR1 and CDR2 from the germline V gene are SGHRS and YFSETQ. The CDR3 has 16 residues. CDR3 in amino acids: CASSSPRQGRYGELFF. The CDR3 coding sequence is TGCGCCAGCAGCTCGCCACGACAGGGAAGGTACGGGGAGCTGTTTTTT.

This sequence joins TRBV7-6 and TRBJ2-5; D perhaps matches TRBD1 (5 bases). This CDR3 has 15 amino acids. The V end was cut by 3 bases, the J end by 0 bases, with 11 bases between. Per the germline V gene, CDR1 is SGHVS and CDR2 is FNYEAQ. Here the CDR3 DNA reads TGTGCCAGCAGCTTTACAGGCAGTTACCAAGAGACCCAGTACTTC. Protein sequence: CASSFTGSYQETQYF.

The chain is built from TRBV3-1 (or the pseudogene TRBV3-2) and TRBJ2-5; 12 bases align to TRBD1. Germline values: CDR1 LGHDT, CDR2 YNNKEL (reference sequence). There are 17 residues in the CDR3. Trimming removed 0 bases from V and 5 bases from J; junction bases left unmatched: 7. The chain's CDR3 is CASSQEWGQGAWETQYF. CDR3 sequence (DNA): TGTGCCAGCAGCCAAGAGTGGGGACAGGGGGCCTGGGAGACCCAGTACTTC.

This chain joins TRBV6-5 and TRBJ2-1; tentative D call: TRBD2 (7 bases). The CDR3 is 15 amino acids. V was shortened by 6 bases and J by 7 bases, with 19 bases between the two germline ends. Germline V gene sequence: CDR1 MNHEY, CDR2 SVGAGI. The CDR3 nucleotides are TGTGCCAGCAGCGCCCTAGGAGGGGGGGAAAATGAGCAGTTCTTC. Residues: CASSALGGGENEQFF.